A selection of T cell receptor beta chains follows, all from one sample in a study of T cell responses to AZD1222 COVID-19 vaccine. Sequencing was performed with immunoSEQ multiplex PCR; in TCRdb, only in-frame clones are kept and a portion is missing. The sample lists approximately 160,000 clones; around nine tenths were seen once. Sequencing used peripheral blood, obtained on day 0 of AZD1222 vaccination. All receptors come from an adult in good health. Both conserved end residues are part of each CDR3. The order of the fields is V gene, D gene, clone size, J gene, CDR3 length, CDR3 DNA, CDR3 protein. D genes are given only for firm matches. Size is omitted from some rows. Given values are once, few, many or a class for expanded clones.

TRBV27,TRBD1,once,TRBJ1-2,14,TGTGCCAGCAGTCTACGGGACAGTACCTATGGCTACACCTTC,CASSLRDSTYGYTF
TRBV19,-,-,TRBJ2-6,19,TGTGCCAGTAGTATAAGAGCGGGTCCCCTTAACTCTGGGGCCAACGTCCTGACTTTC,CASSIRAGPLNSGANVLTF
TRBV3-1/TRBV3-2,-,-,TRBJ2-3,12,TGTGCCAGCAGCCCCTCCCGGGATACGCAGTATTTT,CASSPSRDTQYF
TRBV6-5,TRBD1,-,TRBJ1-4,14,TGTGCCAGCAGACCGTGGACAGGGGAGGGGAAACTGTTTTTT,CASRPWTGEGKLFF
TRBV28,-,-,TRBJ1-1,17,TGTGCCAGCAGTTTGGTGAAAAGGGCACCCCGGAACACTGAAGCTTTCTTT,CASSLVKRAPRNTEAFF
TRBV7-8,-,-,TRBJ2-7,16,TGTGCCAGCAGCTTACGGGGCTCAGTCAGCTCCTACGAGCAGTACTTC,CASSLRGSVSSYEQYF
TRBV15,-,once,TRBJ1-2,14,TGTGCCACCAGCAGAGATGGGGTTAACTATGGCTACACCTTC,CATSRDGVNYGYTF
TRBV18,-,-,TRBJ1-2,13,TGTGCCAGCTCGACCCAGGCTGGCGATGGCTACACCTTC,CASSTQAGDGYTF
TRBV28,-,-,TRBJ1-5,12,TGTGCCAGCAGTCTTCTTGAGCAGCCCCAGCATTTT,CASSLLEQPQHF
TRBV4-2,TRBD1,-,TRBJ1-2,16,TGTGCCAGCAGCCAAGAAACCGGGACAGGGGCCTATGGCTACACCTTC,CASSQETGTGAYGYTF
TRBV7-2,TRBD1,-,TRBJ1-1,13,TGTGCCAGCAGCTTAGCGGGACAGATGGAAGCTTTCTTT,CASSLAGQMEAFF
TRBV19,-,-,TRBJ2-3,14,TGTGCCAGTAGATCGAGGGGACTCACAGATACGCAGTATTTT,CASRSRGLTDTQYF